This TCR beta chain was retrieved from a study of blood T cell repertoires in COVID-19 (TCRdb year 2020). Some background on the complete study: The collaborator samples originated in the United States, Italy and Spain and spanned the acute and convalescent phases of COVID-19. The samples were drawn from two sources: the first 160 participants of the ongoing ImmuneRACE study, and about 1,300 subjects contributed by 6 global collaborators. Sample metadata almost always included a de-identified subject ID, COVID-19 status, age in years and sex. Deeply sampled blood TCRbeta repertoires from subjects exposed to, actively infected with, or recovered from COVID-19 were included in the dataset. The repertoires were made available in a free public database intended to serve as a resource for research on the immune response to SARS-CoV-2. The prospective study material was composed of cDNA or gDNA derived from T cells, B-cell-depleted T cells, or PBMCs. Where HLA class I and class II types were available, the types were taken from metadata supplied by the sample provider, not from assay-based typing. What the authors observed across the whole study: Clinical and demographic metadata were provided uncurated, with the amount varying by source and participant.

TCRbeta CDR3 regions were amplified from genomic DNA using the immunoSEQ Assay, a bias-controlled multiplex PCR. Per the authors' processing: Nucleated cell counts per sample were estimated from amplification of reference gene primers within the assay. To quantify the absolute abundance of each unique TCRbeta CDR3 rearrangement, sequence reads were collapsed and filtered. For each sample, productive Simpson clonality was calculated as the square root of Simpson's diversity index across productive rearrangements. Drawn from immuneACCESS, this table holds only the in-frame rearrangements with V and J called that TCRdb kept. Clones are partly lost; checked studies trace under half to an unresolved V gene and leave the rest unexplained. V and J calls and clone size are those listed in that table; D and trimming were worked out from the DNA. Recorded for this sample are more than 70,000 clones; less than 90% of them occurred a single time. 1.2% of the sample comes from the top ten.

Spanning cysteine to phenylalanine, the CDR3 consists of 14 amino acids. Only the CDR3 DNA stays, 42 bases, in frame from base 1. The germline V gene (reference sequence) gives CDR1 as LNHDA and CDR2 as SQIVND. V drops 11 bases and J drops 0 bases, leaving 14 bases in between. On this clone itself: No cognate antigen has been identified for it. The record has no base qualities; no much larger clone is one base away.

Collaborating institutions collected whole blood in K2EDTA tubes following their own protocols. For TCRbeta analysis, collaborators shipped samples in one of three forms: frozen whole blood, isolated PBMCs, or DNA extracted from either of those sample types. The source of this sequence is an older man with active or convalescent COVID-19. Material: peripheral blood. Recombination linked TRBV19 to TRBJ1-5, with the identity of the D gene unclear. The CDR3 protein sequence reads: CAGSTRDSNQPQHF. The nucleotides are TGTGCCGGGTCAACACGGGATAGCAATCAGCCCCAGCATTTT.